This T cell receptor beta chain was found in a study of cytotoxic CD8 clonotypes in ibrutinib-treated CLL. The wider study: The study included 11 relapsed/refractory and under 16 treatment-naive patients; fewer than 18 had IGHV unmutated disease. Findings and limits, study-wide: At ibrutinib response, clonality increased, and at progression it declined back toward baseline.

Method: immunoSEQ multiplex PCR; TCRdb's copy keeps in-frame clones and lacks some. Among 110,000 to 150,000 clones listed, around three quarters were seen once. As regards this clone: What it binds is unknown.

The source was PBMCs, collected after 12 months of ibrutinib treatment. This clonotype was sampled from a human donor with chronic lymphocytic leukemia.

The CDR3 nucleotides read TGTGCCTGCCTCCGTCCCGGGACAGGGGGATCAAGCCTGAACACTGAAGCTTTCTTT. This codes for CACLRPGTGGSSLNTEAFF. The chain employs TRBV30 and TRBJ1-1; 11 nucleotides align to TRBD1. V lost 6 bases, J lost 0 bases, and 18 bases stayed unmatched. From germline, CDR1 is GTSNPN and CDR2 SVGIG (reference sequence). There are 19 residues in the CDR3.